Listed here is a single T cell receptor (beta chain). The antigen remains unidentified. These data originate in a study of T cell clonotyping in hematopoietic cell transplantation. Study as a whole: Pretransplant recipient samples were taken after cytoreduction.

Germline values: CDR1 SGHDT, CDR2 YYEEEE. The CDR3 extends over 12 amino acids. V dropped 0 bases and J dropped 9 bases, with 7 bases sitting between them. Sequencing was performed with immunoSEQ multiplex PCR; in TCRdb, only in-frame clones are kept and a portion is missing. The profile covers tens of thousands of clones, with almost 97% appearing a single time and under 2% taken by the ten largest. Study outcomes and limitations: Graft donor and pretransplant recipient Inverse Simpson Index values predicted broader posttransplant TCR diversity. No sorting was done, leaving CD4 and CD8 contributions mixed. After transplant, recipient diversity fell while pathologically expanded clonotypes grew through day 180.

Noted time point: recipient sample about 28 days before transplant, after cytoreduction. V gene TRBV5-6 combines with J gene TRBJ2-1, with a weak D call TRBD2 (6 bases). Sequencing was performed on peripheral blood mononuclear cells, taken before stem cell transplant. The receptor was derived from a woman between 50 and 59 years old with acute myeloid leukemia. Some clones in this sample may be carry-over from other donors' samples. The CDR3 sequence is CASSLVGGEQFF. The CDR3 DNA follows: TGTGCCAGCAGCTTGGTCGGGGGTGAGCAGTTCTTC.